This T cell receptor (beta chain) was sequenced in a study of blood T cell repertoires in COVID-19. The repertoire was sequenced with immunoSEQ multiplex PCR; TCRdb's copy has only in-frame clones and lacks some. The sample lists about 75,000 clones, around 72% seen once, with 2.5% to 3% in the top ten. Germline CDR1 reads MNHNY; CDR2 reads SVGAGI (reference sequence). The germline V and J ends were trimmed by 6 bases and 0 bases, with 12 bases remaining between them. The CDR3 loop spans 15 amino acids. This sequence was found in a human donor with acute or convalescent COVID-19. The donor label of this sample is uncertain. The sample was peripheral blood. This chain uses TRBV6-6 with TRBJ1-5, with a tentative D call TRBD1 (6 bases). For the CDR3, the DNA is TGTGCCAGCAGGCCCGGGACAAATAGCAATCAGCCCCAGCATTTT. Residues: CASRPGTNSNQPQHF.